Listed below are T cell receptor beta chains from one sample, sequenced in a study of cytomegalovirus exposure and HLA in healthy donors. Assay used: immunoSEQ multiplex PCR; TCRdb lists only in-frame clones, some missing. The sample records roughly 240,000 clones, around 83% being singletons. Sequencing was done on a sample of PBMCs. These receptors were collected from a girl aged 2 to 9 in good health and CMV-seronegative. Both conserved end residues are part of each CDR3. A D gene is named only where the DNA matches it firmly. Clone size is given for some rows only: seen once, a few or many times, or a class if the clone is expanded.

J	V	D	size	CDR3	DNA
TRBJ1-4	TRBV11-2	NA	NA	CASSYEGVPTNEKLFF	TGTGCCAGCAGCTATGAAGGGGTTCCAACTAATGAAAAACTGTTTTTT
TRBJ1-2	TRBV5-1	NA	NA	CASSLDPVPHGYTF	TGCGCCAGCAGCTTAGATCCGGTTCCCCATGGCTACACCTTC
TRBJ1-3	TRBV6-1	TRBD1	NA	CASSADRVGNTIYF	TGTGCCAGCAGTGCGGACAGGGTAGGAAACACCATATATTTT
TRBJ2-1	TRBV6-1	TRBD1	NA	CASGRGGSEQFF	TGTGCCAGCGGACGAGGGGGCAGCGAGCAGTTCTTC
TRBJ1-2	TRBV11-3	TRBD1	NA	CASSPTGTAAPTF	TGTGCCAGCAGCCCAACCGGGACAGCGGCGCCCACCTTC
TRBJ2-3	TRBV6-5	NA	NA	CASSYDQGTDTQYF	TGTGCCAGCAGTTACGACCAGGGCACAGATACGCAGTATTTT
TRBJ1-1	TRBV13	NA	NA	CASSAPGLTNTEAFF	TGTGCCAGCAGCGCACCGGGACTCACGAACACTGAAGCTTTCTTT
TRBJ1-2	TRBV11-2	TRBD1	few	CASSAGLGTAANYGYTF	TGTGCCAGCAGCGCGGGCTTAGGGACAGCAGCTAACTATGGCTACACCTTC
TRBJ2-7	TRBV11-3	TRBD1	NA	CASSLDGAGGVEQYF	TGTGCCAGCAGCTTAGATGGTGCAGGGGGCGTCGAGCAGTACTTC
TRBJ2-3	TRBV20-1	TRBD2	NA	CSAPFSGSPYF	TGCAGTGCCCCTTTTAGCGGGAGCCCATATTTT
TRBJ1-6	TRBV4-1	TRBD1	NA	CASSQDEGAGSPLHF	TGCGCCAGCAGCCAAGATGAGGGGGCGGGTTCACCCCTCCACTTT
TRBJ1-1	TRBV6-5	NA	NA	CASSYRGGNTEAFF	TGTGCCAGCAGTTACAGGGGGGGGAACACTGAAGCTTTCTTT
TRBJ2-5	TRBV9	TRBD2	NA	CASSVGLAGAQETQYF	TGTGCCAGCAGCGTAGGACTAGCGGGGGCCCAAGAGACCCAGTACTTC
TRBJ1-4	TRBV5-3	NA	few	CARSLAGGRMDEKLFF	TGTGCCAGAAGCTTGGCAGGTGGCAGGATGGATGAAAAACTGTTTTTT
TRBJ2-3	TRBV7-9	TRBD1	NA	CASSSKVGTGGTTDTQYF	TGTGCCAGCAGTTCAAAGGTGGGGACAGGGGGTACCACAGATACGCAGTATTTT
TRBJ1-2	TRBV13	NA	NA	CASSLFGGNYGYTF	TGTGCCAGCAGCTTATTCGGAGGGAACTATGGCTACACCTTC
TRBJ2-7	TRBV30	TRBD2	NA	CAWSPRRLAGGEQYF	TGTGCCTGGAGCCCGAGGCGGCTAGCGGGCGGCGAGCAGTACTTC
TRBJ1-1	TRBV7-9	NA	NA	CASSYRRENTEAFF	TGTGCCAGCAGCTACAGGAGGGAGAACACTGAAGCTTTCTTT
TRBJ1-5	TRBV6-1	NA	few	CASPVVGGDGQPQHF	TGTGCCAGCCCCGTGGTAGGAGGGGATGGTCAGCCCCAGCATTTT
TRBJ1-3	TRBV12-2	NA	NA	CASRPGGGFSGNTIYF	TGTGCAAGTCGCCCCGGGGGGGGGTTCTCTGGAAACACCATATATTTT
TRBJ2-2	TRBV18	NA	once	CASSPGRPTGELFF	TGTGCCAGCTCTCCGGGGAGACCCACCGGGGAGCTGTTTTTT
TRBJ2-1	TRBV9	TRBD2	NA	CASSVTSGNWNEQFF	TGTGCCAGCAGCGTAACTAGCGGGAATTGGAATGAGCAGTTCTTC
TRBJ2-3	TRBV6-5	TRBD1	NA	CATQKTTGGADTQYF	TGTGCCACCCAAAAAACGACAGGGGGGGCCGATACGCAGTATTTT
TRBJ2-3	TRBV20-1	TRBD2	NA	CSVAGEGTQYF	TGCAGTGTTGCGGGGGAGGGTACGCAGTATTTT
TRBJ1-4	TRBV19	TRBD1	NA	CASSIGTGNEKLFF	TGTGCCAGTAGTATAGGGACAGGCAATGAAAAACTGTTTTTT
TRBJ2-5	TRBV9	TRBD2	NA	CASSGGGTSETQYF	TGTGCCAGCAGCGGGGGGGGGACCAGCGAGACCCAGTACTTC
TRBJ1-1	TRBV19	TRBD1	NA	CASSLRTGRSEAFF	TGTGCCAGTAGTCTCCGGACAGGGAGGTCTGAAGCTTTCTTT
TRBJ2-5	TRBV27	NA	NA	CASSLEPGETQYF	TGTGCCAGCAGTTTAGAGCCTGGAGAGACCCAGTACTTC
TRBJ2-2	TRBV29-1	NA	NA	CSVATGELFF	TGCAGCGTTGCAACCGGGGAGCTGTTTTTT
TRBJ1-1	TRBV5-1	TRBD1	NA	CASSLRQGQQTEAFF	TGCGCCAGCAGCCTTCGACAGGGGCAACAAACTGAAGCTTTCTTT
TRBJ2-3	TRBV12-5	NA	NA	CASAPPGADTQYF	TGTGCTAGTGCCCCCCCAGGGGCAGATACGCAGTATTTT
TRBJ1-6	TRBV7-9	TRBD1	NA	CSSSLAGTGERSPLHF	TGTTCCAGCAGCTTAGCAGGGACAGGGGAGCGGTCACCCCTCCACTTT
TRBJ1-1	TRBV7-9	TRBD1	NA	CASSFQNRGRENTEAFF	TGTGCCAGCAGCTTTCAAAACAGGGGGCGCGAGAACACTGAAGCTTTCTTT
TRBJ2-6	TRBV2	TRBD1	once	CASIGTVSGANVLTF	TGTGCCAGCATAGGGACAGTCTCTGGGGCCAACGTCCTGACTTTC
TRBJ1-1	TRBV6-4	NA	NA	CASTLEYGATEAFF	TGTGCCAGCACCCTAGAGTATGGGGCAACAGAAGCTTTCTTT
TRBJ2-7	TRBV11-2	TRBD2	NA	CASSLIRGTSGSQAHEQYF	TGTGCCAGCAGCTTAATTAGAGGGACTAGCGGGAGTCAGGCCCACGAGCAGTACTTC
TRBJ1-3	TRBV9	NA	NA	CASSVERGQGNTIYF	TGTGCCAGCAGCGTAGAAAGGGGCCAAGGAAACACCATATATTTT
TRBJ2-5	TRBV5-4	TRBD2	NA	CASSPFGLAGVRETQYF	TGTGCCAGCAGCCCGTTCGGTCTAGCGGGAGTTCGGGAGACCCAGTACTTC
TRBJ2-1	TRBV5-1	TRBD2	NA	CASSSTSGFYEQFF	TGCGCCAGCAGCTCTACTAGCGGGTTTTATGAGCAGTTCTTC
TRBJ1-1	TRBV4-1	NA	NA	CASSQGWGQNTEAFF	TGCGCCAGCAGCCAAGGCTGGGGGCAGAACACTGAAGCTTTCTTT
TRBJ2-1	TRBV10-3	NA	NA	CAISGTANEQFF	TGTGCCATCAGTGGGACAGCCAATGAGCAGTTCTTC
TRBJ2-1	TRBV10-3	TRBD1	NA	CAISGTGGNEQFF	TGTGCCATCAGTGGGACAGGGGGCAATGAGCAGTTCTTC
TRBJ2-7	TRBV6-1	TRBD1	NA	CASSESGQGAYEQYF	TGTGCCAGCAGTGAATCGGGACAGGGGGCCTACGAGCAGTACTTC
TRBJ2-7	TRBV19	TRBD2	NA	CASSLGLDDYEQYF	TGTGCCAGTAGTCTTGGACTAGATGACTACGAGCAGTACTTC